This T cell receptor (beta chain) was captured in a study of T cells expressing NK-cell markers (dated by TCRdb to about 2020). Regarding the research as a whole: TCR beta-chain repertoires were profiled in sorted CD3+CD56+NKG2C+, CD3+CD56+NKG2C- and CD3+CD56-NKG2C+ T-cell subsets from eight donors. Among the eight sequenced donors, only one was HCMV-seronegative, while the other seven were HCMV-seropositive. The eight sequenced donors were randomly selected healthy volunteers, three men and five women. The libraries were sequenced on Illumina HiSeq 2000/2500, MiSeq or NextSeq, producing 2 x 150 bp reads. Paper-wide results and their limitations: Those dominant clonotypes were again the most abundant among CD3+CD56-NKG2C+ cells in a few donors, at about 28.3-60.1%. It remained unclear whether the expanded NKG2C-expressing T cell clones were specific for HCMV antigens. In six donors, the dominant CD3+CD56+NKG2C+ clonotypes were among the top 10 CD8+ clonotypes and accounted for 1.0-7.0% of CD8+ T cells.

To determine HCMV serostatus, a commercial ELISA kit was used to detect HCMV-specific IgG in serum. Peripheral blood mononuclear cells were isolated from blood by Ficoll density gradient centrifugation. As for this clonotype: Its antigen is currently not known.

The sequencer listed for this sample is Illumina HiSeq 2000. The TCR beta cDNA libraries were made using 5'RACE template switching, a step that added both a universal primer site and unique molecular identifiers. Priming for cDNA synthesis came from the TCR beta constant segment, and two successive PCR amplification steps followed. The source study handled its data this way. MIGEC handled demultiplexing of the reads and grouping by UMI, while MiTCR was used to assemble and quantify clonotypes. To exclude erroneous sequences, only TCR cDNA sequences supported by at least two reads were retained. The tcR package was used for downstream repertoire analysis, and clonotypes were matched between fractions using CDR3 nucleotide sequence together with V segment. VDJmatch was used to annotate antigen specificity against VDJdb, with one amino acid substitution in CDR3 allowed. After TCRdb reprocessed the reads, each CDR3 protein sequence was kept as one row, without DNA. V and J calls and clone size were set by TCRdb, not the authors. The sample table includes roughly 450,000 distinct CDR3 sequences. The ten largest clones add up to more than 1.4% of the sample.

The CDR3 numbers 14 residues from cysteine through phenylalanine. Only the protein is on record. The germline V gene gives CDR1 as SQVTM and CDR2 as ANQGSEA. Sequencing was carried out using blood T cells: a sorted CD56 or NKG2C T cell subset, CD4+ or CD8+ T cells, or bulk PBMC T cells (not recorded which). This TCR was sampled from a woman aged 45-60 years in good health. Donor details come from another sample of the same person, matched by shared clones. The V gene is TRBV29-1 and the J gene is TRBJ2-7; checking the TCRdb D call of TRBD2 is not possible without DNA. CDR3 region: CSVATSGTTYEQYF.